This T cell receptor (beta chain) was documented in a study of cytomegalovirus exposure and HLA in healthy donors. Points from the study as a whole: A later analysis reportedly identified an Asian-associated ancestry cluster as carrying fewer N-insertions than the roughly 670-donor mean.

Turning to this clone: Its antigen is undetermined.

13 Jbeta primers and 60 Vbeta primers were used for the PCR. Clones were sequenced by immunoSEQ multiplex PCR, and TCRdb holds only the in-frame ones, with some missing. The sample totals 100,000 to 150,000 clones; its top ten clones hold around 1.6%. The CDR3 length is 13 residues. CDR1 and CDR2 (germline): KGHSY, FQNENV. V was clipped by 3 bases and J by 2 bases, with 8 bases between them. The chain uses TRBV16 and TRBJ2-7, with D tentatively TRBD2 (5 bases). The TCR sequence derives from a woman between 40 and 55 years old in good health and CMV-seropositive. Sample: PBMCs. The CDR3 here is CASSHSGTYEQYF. DNA of the CDR3: TGTGCCAGCAGCCATTCCGGGACCTACGAGCAGTACTTC.